This T cell receptor beta chain is drawn from a study of blood T cell repertoires in COVID-19. The overall study: Samples came from the United States, Italy and Spain, spanning acute and convalescent COVID-19. PBMCs, B-cell-depleted T cells, or T cells were the source of the cDNA or gDNA that made up the material.

In germline, CDR1 is SGHVS, CDR2 FQNEAQ. Between the trimmed V and J ends, which lost 2 bases and 4 bases, there was a span of 8 bases. This CDR3 region has 13 residues. Here immunoSEQ multiplex PCR was the method, and the copy in TCRdb shows in-frame clones only, minus some. Of roughly 310,000 clones detected, roughly 90% appear once; the ten largest clones hold 2.9%. Enrolled during active infection, Seattle patients were then followed longitudinally. The source is a woman younger than 45 with COVID-19, enrolled during active disease. The chain combines TRBV7-8 with TRBJ1-2; D is uncertain. Sequenced sample: peripheral blood. The CDR3 reads CASSLTTGYGYTF. CDR3 sequence (DNA): TGTGCCAGCAGCTTAACGACGGGCTATGGCTACACCTTC.